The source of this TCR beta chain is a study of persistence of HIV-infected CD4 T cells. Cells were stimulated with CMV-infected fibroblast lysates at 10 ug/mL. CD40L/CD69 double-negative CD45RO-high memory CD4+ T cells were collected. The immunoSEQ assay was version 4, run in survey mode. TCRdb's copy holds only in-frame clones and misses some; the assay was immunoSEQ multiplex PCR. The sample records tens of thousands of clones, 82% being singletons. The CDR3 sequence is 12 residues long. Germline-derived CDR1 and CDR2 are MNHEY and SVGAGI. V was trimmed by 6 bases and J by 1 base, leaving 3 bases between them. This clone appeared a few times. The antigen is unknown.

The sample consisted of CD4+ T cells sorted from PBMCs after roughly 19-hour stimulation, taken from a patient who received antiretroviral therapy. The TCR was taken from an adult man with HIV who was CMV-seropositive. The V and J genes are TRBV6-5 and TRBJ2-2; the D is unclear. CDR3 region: CASRRNTGELFF. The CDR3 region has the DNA TGTGCCAGCAGGAGGAACACCGGGGAGCTGTTTTTT.